The T cell receptor (beta chain) described here comes from a study of cytomegalovirus exposure and HLA in healthy donors. Study conclusions and caveats: Links to common viral pathogens appeared, in a later analysis, for several of the most significant clusters.

Trimming pared 2 bases from V and 8 bases from J, leaving 15 bases between. There are 14 residues in the CDR3. From germline, CDR1 is SGHTA and CDR2 FQGNSA. It was with 60 Vbeta and 13 Jbeta primers that the PCR ran. The data were produced by immunoSEQ multiplex PCR, yet TCRdb's version contains in-frame clones alone and is incomplete. The sample includes 150,000 to 200,000 clones, more than 70% of them seen just once. Remarks on this clone: As yet, its antigen is unknown.

V gene TRBV7-2 combines with J gene TRBJ1-1, with D possibly TRBD1 on 6 matching bases. Sequences were obtained from PBMCs. This clonotype originated in a male donor in good health and CMV-seronegative. Here the CDR3 reads CASSLQGGIHEAFF. CDR3 DNA: TGTGCCAGCAGCTTACAAGGGGGTATACACGAAGCTTTCTTT.